Following are 2 T cell receptor beta chains from one sample sequenced in a study of blood T cell repertoires in COVID-19. Libraries were prepared by immunoSEQ multiplex PCR; TCRdb keeps only in-frame clonotypes and omits some of them. The sample yields a few hundred thousand clones, around four fifths seen once. The sample was peripheral blood. These receptors came from a woman aged 45-60 years with acute or convalescent COVID-19.

The rearrangement uses TRBV19 and TRBJ1-2; a weak D match, TRBD1 (6 bases). This CDR3 comprises 13 residues. Germline V gene data show CDR1 as LNHDA and CDR2 as SQIVND (reference sequence). V lost 3 bases and J 4 bases, leaving 9 bases between the germline ends. CDR3 in amino acids: CASSIAGVYGYTF. The CDR3 DNA sequence: TGTGCCAGTAGTATCGCAGGGGTCTATGGCTACACCTTC.

The V and J genes are TRBV2 and TRBJ1-4; maybe TRBD1 (5 bases). V was trimmed by 6 bases and J by 5 bases, leaving 13 bases between them. The CDR3 contains 14 residues. Germline CDR1 SNHLY, CDR2 FYNNEI. In nucleotides, the CDR3 is TGTGCCAGCAGCTTGAGTCAGGGAAATGAAAAACTGTTTTTT. It specifies CASSLSQGNEKLFF.